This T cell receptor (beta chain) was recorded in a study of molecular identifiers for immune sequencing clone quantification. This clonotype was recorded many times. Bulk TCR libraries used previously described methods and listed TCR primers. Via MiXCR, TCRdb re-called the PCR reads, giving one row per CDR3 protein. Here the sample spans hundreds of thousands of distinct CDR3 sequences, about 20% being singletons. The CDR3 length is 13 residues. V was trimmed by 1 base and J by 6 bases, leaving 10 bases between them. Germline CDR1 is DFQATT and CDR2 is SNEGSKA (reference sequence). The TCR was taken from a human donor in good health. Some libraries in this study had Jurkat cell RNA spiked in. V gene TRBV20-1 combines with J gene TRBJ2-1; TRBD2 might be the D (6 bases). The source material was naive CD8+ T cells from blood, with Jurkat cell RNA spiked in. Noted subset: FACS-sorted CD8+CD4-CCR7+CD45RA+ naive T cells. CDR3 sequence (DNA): TGCAGTGCTAGAGGTCGTAGCGGCAATGAGCAGTTCTTC. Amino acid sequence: CSARGRSGNEQFF.